This entry describes one T cell receptor beta chain. This specimen belongs to a study of shared clonotypes between healthy human individuals. Across the study: Donors had three CD4 naive, three CD4 memory, two CD8 naive and one CD8 memory plate apiece.

Germline CDR1 is MNHEY and CDR2 is SMNVEV (reference sequence). This CDR3 is built from 14 residues. Germline trimming cut 6 bases from V and 4 bases from J; bases unmatched to any gene: 8. Original processing methods: Filtering of immunoSEQ junctional sequences could not match full-length read filtering. TCRdb's copy holds only in-frame clones and misses some; the assay was immunoSEQ multiplex PCR. V and J calls and clone size are copied from that table; D and trimming were computed from the DNA. The table shows 2 million to 2.5 million clones, with around 93% occurring only once. Sequenced input: naive CD4+ T cells from PBMCs. Noted subset: CD45RA+ positively selected. J is TRBJ1-1 and V is TRBV27; 7 bases line up with TRBD1. The sequence was collected from a young man in good health. Some clones in this sample may be carry-over from other donors' samples. The CDR3 protein is CASSFGAGGTEAFF. In nucleotides, the CDR3 is TGTGCCAGCAGCTTCGGGGCAGGGGGCACTGAAGCTTTCTTT.